The entry below describes one T cell receptor (beta chain). What it recognizes is unknown. The CDR3 spans 14 residues. After removal of 7 bases from V and 4 bases from J, the junction contained 6 bases not matched to a gene. Germline V lookup: CDR1 SGHTA, CDR2 FQGNSA. The data originate from a study of T-cell memory formation after mild COVID-19. Study details: TCR clusters largely stayed donor specific. Study-wide findings and caveats: Mainly in CM and EM were contracting CD4+ clones; CD8+ were in EMRA. Prior to infection, memory already included some responding clones, suggesting cross-reactive memory joined.

The authors produced TCR alpha and TCR beta cDNA libraries with sample barcodes and UMIs by 5'RACE using constant-segment primers. MiXCR was run by TCRdb on the 5' RACE reads, yielding one entry per CDR3 protein. The sample records approximately 500,000 distinct CDR3 sequences, around 25% being singletons. The TCR was taken from an adult woman who had mild COVID-19 (a few samples of this study predate the infection). Cell type and time point are not known. The gene calls are TRBV7-2 and TRBJ2-1; 8 positions agree with TRBD2. The sequencing sample was made of PBMCs or a T cell subset sorted from them (not recorded which). The CDR3, as DNA: TGTGCCAGCAACTCCCGGGGGGGGTACAATGAGCAGTTCTTC. This codes for CASNSRGGYNEQFF.